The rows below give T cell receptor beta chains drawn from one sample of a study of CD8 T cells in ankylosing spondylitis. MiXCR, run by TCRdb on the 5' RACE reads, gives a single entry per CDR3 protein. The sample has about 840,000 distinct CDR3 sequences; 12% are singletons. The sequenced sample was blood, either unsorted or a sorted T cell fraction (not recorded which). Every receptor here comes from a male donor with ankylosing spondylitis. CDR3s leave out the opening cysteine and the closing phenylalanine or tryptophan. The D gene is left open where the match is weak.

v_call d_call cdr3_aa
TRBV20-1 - SAIRSGLGGYGYT
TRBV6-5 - ASSYDSRTYHSYEQY
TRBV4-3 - ASSQEIGRSSYNEQF
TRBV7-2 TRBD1 ASSLAGQTTYEQY
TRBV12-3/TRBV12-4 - ASLNSGWGGDGELF
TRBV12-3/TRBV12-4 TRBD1 ASSSGTGGGYGYT
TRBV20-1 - SAARGRKLF
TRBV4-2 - ASSQVLSVRRDTEAF
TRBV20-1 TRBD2 SATVAGGPDTQY
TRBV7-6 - ASSLVGRAGNEQF
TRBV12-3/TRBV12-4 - ASSLWGPYEQY
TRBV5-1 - ASSRGRGAGGDIQY
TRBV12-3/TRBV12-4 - ASSFQTYRGGKQF
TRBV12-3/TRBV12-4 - ASSQGFGAYEQY
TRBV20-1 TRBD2 SPKRGGADTQY
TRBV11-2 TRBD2 ASSLEGGRVEF
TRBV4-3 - ASSAVPGKDEQY
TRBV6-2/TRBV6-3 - ASSSSRGNTEAF
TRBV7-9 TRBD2 ASSLTSGGNEQY
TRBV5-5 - ASSFRVDYNEQF
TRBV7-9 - ASSAGYGSPLH
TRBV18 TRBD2 ASSVTGTSATEQF
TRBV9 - ASSATLKGYEQY
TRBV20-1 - SARDAIPSSYNEQF
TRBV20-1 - SALRSGEETQY
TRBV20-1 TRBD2 SGTSGRRDTQY
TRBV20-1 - SARRTVQETQY
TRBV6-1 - ASRRREKNYGYT
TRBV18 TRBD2 ASSATSGIYNEQF
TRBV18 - ASSPGGQITDTQY
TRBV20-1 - SARYAGVNTEAF
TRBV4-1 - ASSPRGKGWNEQF
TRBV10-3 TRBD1 AISALGAGGNEQF
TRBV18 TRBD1 ASSLGQGFLGEQY
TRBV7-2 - ASSLTANGCYEQF
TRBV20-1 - SARQTMNTEAF
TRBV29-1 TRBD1 SVETTGPSYEQY
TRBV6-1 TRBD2 ASSETSGGYNEQF
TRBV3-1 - ASSRDVGPSTDTQY
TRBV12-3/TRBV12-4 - ASSTNANEKLF
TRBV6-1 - ASSVDGVQETQY
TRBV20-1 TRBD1 SAIRTGRFSNQPQH
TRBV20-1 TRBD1 SAITGELVSYEQY
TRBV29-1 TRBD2 SVVGDYALKEQF
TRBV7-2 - ASSPRIGPQPLGYT
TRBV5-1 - ASSLAIRGYTDTQY
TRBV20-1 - SADPESTDTQY
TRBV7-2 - ASSSNRGELF
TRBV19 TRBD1 ASSPGQGLYTEAF
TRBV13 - ASSYPRLFTEAF
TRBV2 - ASSGGRGKTGELF
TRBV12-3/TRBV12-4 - ASSLSRGAGGSYGYT
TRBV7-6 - ASSLAARGNSPLH
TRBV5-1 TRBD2 ASSLDPLAGGADTQY
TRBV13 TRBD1 ASSATGKGSPLH
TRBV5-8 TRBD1 ASSWTPGTGNNEQY